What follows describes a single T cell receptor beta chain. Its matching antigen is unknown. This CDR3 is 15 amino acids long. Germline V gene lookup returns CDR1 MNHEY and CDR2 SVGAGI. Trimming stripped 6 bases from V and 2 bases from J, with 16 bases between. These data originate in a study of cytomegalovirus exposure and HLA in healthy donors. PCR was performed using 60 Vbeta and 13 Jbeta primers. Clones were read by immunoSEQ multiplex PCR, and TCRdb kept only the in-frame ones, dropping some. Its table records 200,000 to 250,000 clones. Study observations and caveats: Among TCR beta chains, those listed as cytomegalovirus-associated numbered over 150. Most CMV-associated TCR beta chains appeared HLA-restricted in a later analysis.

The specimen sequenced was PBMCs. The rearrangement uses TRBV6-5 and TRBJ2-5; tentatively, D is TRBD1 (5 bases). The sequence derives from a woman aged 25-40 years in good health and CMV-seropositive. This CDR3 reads CASSLHRGRQETQYF. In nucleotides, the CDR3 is TGTGCCAGCAGCCTCCATAGGGGTCGGCAAGAGACCCAGTACTTC.